A single sample gave rise to the 15 T cell receptor beta chains below, sequenced in a study of graft-versus-host responses after intestinal transplantation. Intraepithelial plus lamina propria lymphocytes were released by processing graft tissue. Sequencing was performed with immunoSEQ multiplex PCR; in TCRdb, only in-frame clones are kept and a portion is missing. The data contain 50,000 to 75,000 clones, 89% of them singletons. The material sequenced was ileum tissue, taken 350 to 400 days after transplant. The receptors were sampled from a human patient who received an intestinal transplant, so some T cells may come from the graft donor.

This clone was observed a single time. The chain employs TRBV6-1 and TRBJ1-1, with a possible D match to TRBD1 (5 bases). CDR1 and CDR2 (germline): MNHNS, SASEGT. With 3 bases removed from V and 0 bases from J, the gap between germline ends came to 11 bases. CDR3 length: 15 amino acids. The CDR3 loop reads CASSDGTVMNTEAFF. CDR3 sequence (DNA): TGTGCCAGCAGTGACGGGACGGTCATGAACACTGAAGCTTTCTTT.

This clone was observed a single time. CDR3 residues: CASMGDGSYEQYF. CDR3 nucleotides: TGTGCCAGCATGGGGGACGGTTCCTACGAGCAGTACTTC. The chain joins TRBV25-1 to TRBJ2-7; D tentatively fits TRBD1 or TRBD2 (5 bases each). This CDR3 spans 13 amino acids. CDR1 MGHDK and CDR2 SYGVNS come from the germline V gene. The ends were cut back, 7 bases at V and 1 base at J, with 11 bases in the middle.

The chain carries TRBV10-3 and TRBJ2-3, with TRBD2 matching 15 bases. The CDR3 has 19 residues. Germline CDR1 ENHRY, CDR2 SYGVKD. V lost 5 bases, J lost 2 bases, and 11 bases stayed unmatched. The CDR3: CAISRTSGRVTLITDTQYF. In DNA, the CDR3 is TGTGCCATCAGTAGGACTAGCGGGAGGGTTACGCTTATCACAGATACGCAGTATTTT.

The chain combines TRBV6-5 with TRBJ2-2; D is perhaps TRBD2 (7 bases). The CDR3 runs to 16 residues. Germline CDR1 reads MNHEY; CDR2 reads SVGAGI. The V gene lost 0 bases and the J gene lost 2 bases, with 10 bases spanning the gap. CDR3 in DNA: TGTGCCAGCAGTTACTCGGGGGGGCCAAACACCGGGGAGCTGTTTTTT. Encoded protein: CASSYSGGPNTGELFF.

The CDR3 nucleotides are TGTGCCAGCAGCTTCATGGGGAACACTGAAGCTTTCTTT. Encoded protein: CASSFMGNTEAFF. The rearrangement links TRBV7-3 to TRBJ1-1; D remains ambiguous. V was clipped by 3 bases and J by 1 base, with 6 bases between them. The CDR3 has 13 residues. Germline V gene sequence: CDR1 SGHTA, CDR2 FQGTGA. The full variable domain, rest sourced from reference TRBV7-3 and TRBJ1-1, is GAGVSQTPSNKVTEKGKYVELRCDPISGHTALYWYRQSLGQGPEFLIYFQGTGAADDSGLPNDRFFAVRPEGSVSTLKIQRTERGDSAVYLCASSFMGNTEAFFGQGTRLTVV.

The chain is built from TRBV12-1 and TRBJ2-7; the DNA was not compared with TRBD2, the D call given in the table. TRBV12-1 is an annotated pseudogene. This CDR3 is 17 amino acids long. The chain's CDR3 is CASSFEPTSRSSYEQYF. CDR3 coding DNA: TGTGCCAGCAGCTTTGAGCCGACTTCCCGGAGCTCCTACGAGCAGTACTTC.

V usage is TRBV29-1 and J usage is TRBJ1-2; TRBD1 matches 9 bases. V lost 6 bases to trimming and J lost 4 bases; unmatched junction nucleotides: 6. The length of the CDR3 is 13 residues. Germline values: CDR1 SQVTM, CDR2 ANQGSEA. The CDR3 nucleotides read TGCAGCGTAGGACAGGGGTATATCTATGGCTACACCTTC. Protein product: CSVGQGYIYGYTF.

This clone is judged medium-sized. The chain has TRBV2 and TRBJ2-3; TRBD2 aligns across 8 bases. The ends lost 7 bases at V and 1 base at J; junction bases unmatched: 4. The CDR3 totals 14 residues. CDR1 SNHLY and CDR2 FYNNEI come from the germline V gene. CDR3 nucleotide sequence: TGTGCCAGCATTCTCGGGGGGGGCACAGATACGCAGTATTTT. Amino acid sequence: CASILGGGTDTQYF.

The chain is built from TRBV28 and TRBJ1-2; D is perhaps TRBD1 (5 bases). The CDR3 runs to 12 residues. Germline V lookup: CDR1 MDHEN, CDR2 SYDVKM. Trimming removed 2 bases from V and 8 bases from J, with 9 bases in between. The CDR3 nucleotides are TGTGCCAGCAGTTTAGCGGGGGTAGGCTACACCTTC. This translates into CASSLAGVGYTF.

The rearrangement joins TRBV6-5 to TRBJ1-2; tentative D call: TRBD1 (6 bases). V dropped 0 bases and J dropped 6 bases, with 14 bases sitting between them. Germline V gene lookup returns CDR1 MNHEY and CDR2 SVGAGI. The CDR3 length is 15 residues. The CDR3 loop is CASSYSTGGVNGYTF. The CDR3 DNA reads as TGTGCCAGCAGTTACTCGACAGGAGGAGTGAATGGCTACACCTTC.

The chain couples TRBV28 to TRBJ2-1; 9 nucleotides align to TRBD2. Germline CDR1 and CDR2: MDHEN and SYDVKM. The CDR3 runs 16 residues. With V trimmed by 3 bases and J by 2 bases, 5 bases remained unmatched. CDR3: CASSFRGLAPYNEQFF. CDR3 DNA sequence: TGTGCCAGCAGTTTTCGTGGACTAGCGCCCTACAATGAGCAGTTCTTC.

The rearrangement links TRBV7-9 to TRBJ1-1, with D unresolved. CDR3 length: 15 residues. Germline CDR1 is SEHNR and CDR2 is FQNEAQ (reference sequence). V was shortened by 0 bases and J by 4 bases, with 12 bases between the two germline ends. CDR3 sequence: CASSLAIVQTTEAFF. The CDR3 coding sequence is TGTGCCAGCAGCTTAGCTATAGTACAGACCACTGAAGCTTTCTTT.

This CDR3 reads CATRDEEFYGYTF. As DNA, the CDR3 is TGTGCCACCAGGGACGAGGAATTCTATGGCTACACCTTC. J is TRBJ1-2 and V is TRBV19; maybe TRBD1 (5 bases). The ends were cut back, 10 bases at V and 4 bases at J, with 16 bases in the middle. The CDR3 sequence is 13 residues long. Germline V gene sequence: CDR1 LNHDA, CDR2 SQIVND (reference sequence).

The chain links TRBV10-1 to TRBJ2-1; D perhaps matches TRBD2 (6 bases). The germline gives CDR1 WNHNN, CDR2 SYGVQD (reference sequence). V lost 6 bases and J lost 5, with 17 bases in between. CDR3 length equals 15 residues. CDR3: CASSLGGKGDNEQFF. The CDR3 bases are TGCGCCAGCAGCCTCGGGGGTAAGGGTGACAATGAGCAGTTCTTC.

The chain is built from TRBV18 and TRBJ2-5; the D gene is possibly TRBD2 (5 bases). Germline CDR1 is KGHSH and CDR2 is LQKENI. V was pared by 3 bases and J by 4 bases, with 15 bases between. The CDR3 length is 15 residues. The CDR3 sequence is CASSPIYGIGETQYF. Written as DNA, the CDR3 is TGTGCCAGCTCACCTATCTACGGGATCGGAGAGACCCAGTACTTC.